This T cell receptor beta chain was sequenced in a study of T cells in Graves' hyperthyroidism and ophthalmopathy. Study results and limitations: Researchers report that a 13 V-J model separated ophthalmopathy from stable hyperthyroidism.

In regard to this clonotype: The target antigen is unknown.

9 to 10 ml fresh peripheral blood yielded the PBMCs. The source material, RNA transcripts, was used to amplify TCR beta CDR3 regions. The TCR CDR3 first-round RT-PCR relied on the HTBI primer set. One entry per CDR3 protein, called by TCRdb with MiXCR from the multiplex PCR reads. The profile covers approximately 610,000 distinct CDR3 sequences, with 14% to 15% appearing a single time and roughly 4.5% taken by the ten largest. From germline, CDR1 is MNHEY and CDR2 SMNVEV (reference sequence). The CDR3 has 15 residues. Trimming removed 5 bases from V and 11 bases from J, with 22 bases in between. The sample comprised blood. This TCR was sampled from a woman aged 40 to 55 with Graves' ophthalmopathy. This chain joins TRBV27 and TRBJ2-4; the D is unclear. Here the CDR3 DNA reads TGTGCCAGCAGTCTACTGTCCGGTGGGCGCCAGGTTCAGTACTTC. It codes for CASSLLSGGRQVQYF.